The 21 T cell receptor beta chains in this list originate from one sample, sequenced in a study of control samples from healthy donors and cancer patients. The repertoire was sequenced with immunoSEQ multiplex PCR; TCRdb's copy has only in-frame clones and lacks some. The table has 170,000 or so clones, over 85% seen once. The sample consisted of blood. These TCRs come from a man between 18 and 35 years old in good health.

The CDR3 sequence is CASSRQGAIGSEQYF. The CDR3 DNA is TGTGCCAGCAGCCGCCAGGGGGCGATAGGCAGCGAGCAGTACTTC. The gene calls are TRBV5-4 and TRBJ2-7, with 8 bases matching TRBD1. V trimming: 4 bases; J trimming: 6 bases; junction bases outside the gene matches: 12. Germline V gene data show CDR1 as SGHNT and CDR2 as YYREEE (reference sequence). This CDR3 comprises 15 residues.

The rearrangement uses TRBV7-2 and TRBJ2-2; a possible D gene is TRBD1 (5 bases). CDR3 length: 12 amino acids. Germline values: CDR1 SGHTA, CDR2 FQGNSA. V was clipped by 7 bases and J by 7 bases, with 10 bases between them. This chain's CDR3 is CASTGIHGELFF. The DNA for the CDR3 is TGTGCCAGCACAGGGATCCACGGGGAGCTGTTTTTT.

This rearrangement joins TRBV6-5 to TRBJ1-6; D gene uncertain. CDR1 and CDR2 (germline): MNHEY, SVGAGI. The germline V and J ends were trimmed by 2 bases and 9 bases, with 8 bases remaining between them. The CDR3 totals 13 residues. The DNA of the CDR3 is TGTGCCAGCAGTTACGGTCGGGTTTCACCCCTCCACTTT. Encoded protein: CASSYGRVSPLHF.

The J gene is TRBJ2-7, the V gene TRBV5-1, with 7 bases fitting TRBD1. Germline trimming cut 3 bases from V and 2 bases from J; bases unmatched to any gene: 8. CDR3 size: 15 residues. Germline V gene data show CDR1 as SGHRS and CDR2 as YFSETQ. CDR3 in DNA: TGCGCCAGCAGCTCGGAACCGGGACAGACCTACGAGCAGTACTTC. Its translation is CASSSEPGQTYEQYF. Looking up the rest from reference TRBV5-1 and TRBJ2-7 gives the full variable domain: KAGVTQTPRYLIKTRGQQVTLSCSPISGHRSVSWYQQTPGQGLQFLFEYFSETQRNKGNFPGRFSGRQFSNSRSEMNVSTLELGDSALYLCASSSEPGQTYEQYFGPGTRLTVT.

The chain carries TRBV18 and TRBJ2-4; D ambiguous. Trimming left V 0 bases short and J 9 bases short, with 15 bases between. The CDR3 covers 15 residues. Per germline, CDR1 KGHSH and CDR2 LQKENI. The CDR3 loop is CASSPPSSSWGIQYF. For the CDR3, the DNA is TGTGCCAGCTCACCACCGTCCAGCTCCTGGGGCATTCAGTACTTC.

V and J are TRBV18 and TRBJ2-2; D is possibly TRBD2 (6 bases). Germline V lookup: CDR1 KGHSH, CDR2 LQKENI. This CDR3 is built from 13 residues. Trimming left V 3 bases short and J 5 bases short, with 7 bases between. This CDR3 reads CASSPGRTGELFF. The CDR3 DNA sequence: TGTGCCAGCTCACCGGGGAGGACCGGGGAGCTGTTTTTT.

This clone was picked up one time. The CDR3 DNA reads TGTGCCAGCAGACCCGGACTAGCGGGGCCTGCGGGCACCGGGGAGCTGTTTTTT. It specifies CASRPGLAGPAGTGELFF. V gene TRBV5-4 combines with J gene TRBJ2-2; 12 bases match TRBD2. V lost 5 bases, J lost 4 bases, and 12 bases stayed unmatched. Germline CDR1 SGHNT, CDR2 YYREEE (reference sequence). The CDR3 is 18 residues long.

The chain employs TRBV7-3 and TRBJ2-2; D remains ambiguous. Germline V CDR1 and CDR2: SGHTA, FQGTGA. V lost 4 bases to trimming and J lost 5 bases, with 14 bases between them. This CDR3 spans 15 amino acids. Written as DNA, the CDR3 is TGTGCCAGCAGCTCCACCCGTAAAGAGACCGGGGAGCTGTTTTTT. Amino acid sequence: CASSSTRKETGELFF.

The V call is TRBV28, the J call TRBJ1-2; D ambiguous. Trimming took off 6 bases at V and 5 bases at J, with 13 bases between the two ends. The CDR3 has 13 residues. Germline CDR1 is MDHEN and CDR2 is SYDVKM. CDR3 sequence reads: CASSPDTEYGYTF. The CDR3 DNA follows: TGTGCCAGCAGCCCCGACACCGAATATGGCTACACCTTC.

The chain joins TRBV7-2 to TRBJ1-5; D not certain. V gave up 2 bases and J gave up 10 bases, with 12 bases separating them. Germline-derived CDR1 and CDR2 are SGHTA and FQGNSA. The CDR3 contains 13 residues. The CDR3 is CASSLTTARPQHF. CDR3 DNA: TGTGCCAGCAGCTTAACTACTGCTCGACCCCAGCATTTT.

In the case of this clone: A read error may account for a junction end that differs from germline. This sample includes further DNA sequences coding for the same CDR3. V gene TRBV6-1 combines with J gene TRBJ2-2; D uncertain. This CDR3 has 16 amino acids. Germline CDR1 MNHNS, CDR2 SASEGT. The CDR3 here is CASSESSATLTGELFF. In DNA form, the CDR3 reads TGCGCCAGCAGTGAATCATCAGCCACGTTAACCGGGGAGCTGTTTTTT.

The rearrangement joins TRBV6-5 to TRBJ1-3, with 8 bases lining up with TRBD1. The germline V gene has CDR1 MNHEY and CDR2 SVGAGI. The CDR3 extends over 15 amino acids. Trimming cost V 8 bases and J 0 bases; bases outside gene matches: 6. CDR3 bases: TGTGCCAGCGGGGTAGACAGGGGCTCTGGAAACACCATATATTTT. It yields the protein CASGVDRGSGNTIYF.

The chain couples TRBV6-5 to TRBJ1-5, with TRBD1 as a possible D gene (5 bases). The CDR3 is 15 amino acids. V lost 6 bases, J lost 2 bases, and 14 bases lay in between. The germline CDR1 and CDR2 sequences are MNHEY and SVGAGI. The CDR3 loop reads CASSPGIWGNQPQHF. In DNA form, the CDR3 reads TGTGCCAGCAGCCCAGGGATTTGGGGCAATCAGCCCCAGCATTTT.

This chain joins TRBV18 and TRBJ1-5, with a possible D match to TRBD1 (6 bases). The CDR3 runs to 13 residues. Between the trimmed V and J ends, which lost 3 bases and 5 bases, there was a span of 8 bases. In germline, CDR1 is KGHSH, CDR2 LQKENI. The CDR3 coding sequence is TGTGCCAGCTCACCGGCAGGGGATCAGCCCCAGCATTTT. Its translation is CASSPAGDQPQHF.

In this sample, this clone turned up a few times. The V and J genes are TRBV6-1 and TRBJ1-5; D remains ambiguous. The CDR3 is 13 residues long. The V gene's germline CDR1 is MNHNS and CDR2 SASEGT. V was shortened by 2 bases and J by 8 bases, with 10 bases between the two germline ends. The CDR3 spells CASSELPLEPQHF. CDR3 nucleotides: TGTGCCAGCAGTGAACTACCCTTGGAGCCCCAGCATTTT.

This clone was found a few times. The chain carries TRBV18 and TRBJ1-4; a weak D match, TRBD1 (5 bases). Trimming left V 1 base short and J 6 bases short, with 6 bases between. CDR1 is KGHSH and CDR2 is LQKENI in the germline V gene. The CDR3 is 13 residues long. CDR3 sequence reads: CASSPQGYEKLFF. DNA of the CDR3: TGTGCCAGCTCACCACAGGGGTATGAAAAACTGTTTTTT.

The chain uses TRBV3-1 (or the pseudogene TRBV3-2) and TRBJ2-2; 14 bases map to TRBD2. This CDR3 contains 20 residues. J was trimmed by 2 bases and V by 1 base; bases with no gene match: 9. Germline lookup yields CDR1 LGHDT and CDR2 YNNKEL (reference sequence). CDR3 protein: CASSQGQGLAGAYNTGELFF. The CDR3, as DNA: TGTGCCAGCAGCCAAGGACAGGGACTAGCGGGGGCATATAACACCGGGGAGCTGTTTTTT.

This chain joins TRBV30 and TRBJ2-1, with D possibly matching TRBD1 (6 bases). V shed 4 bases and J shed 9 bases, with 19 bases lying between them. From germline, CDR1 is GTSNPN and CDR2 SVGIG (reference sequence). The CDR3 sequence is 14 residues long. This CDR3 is CAWTGPQGWVEQFF. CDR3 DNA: TGTGCCTGGACCGGGCCTCAGGGGTGGGTTGAGCAGTTCTTC.

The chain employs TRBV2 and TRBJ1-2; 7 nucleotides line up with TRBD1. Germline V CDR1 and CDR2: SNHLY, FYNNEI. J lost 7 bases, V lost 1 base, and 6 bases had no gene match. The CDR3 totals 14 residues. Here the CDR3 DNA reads TGTGCCAGCAGTGAAGAGACAGGGAAAGCTGGCTACACCTTC. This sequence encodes CASSEETGKAGYTF.

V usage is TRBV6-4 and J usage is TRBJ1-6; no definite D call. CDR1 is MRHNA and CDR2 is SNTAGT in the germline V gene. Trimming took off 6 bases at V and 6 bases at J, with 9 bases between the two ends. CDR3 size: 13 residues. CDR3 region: CASRATLNSPLHF. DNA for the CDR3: TGTGCCAGCAGGGCCACTCTTAATTCACCCCTCCACTTT.

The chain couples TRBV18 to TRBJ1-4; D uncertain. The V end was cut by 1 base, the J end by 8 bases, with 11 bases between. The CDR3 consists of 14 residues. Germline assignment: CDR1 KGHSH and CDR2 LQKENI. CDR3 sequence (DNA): TGTGCCAGCTCACCACAGGGCAATTTGGAAAAACTGTTTTTT. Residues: CASSPQGNLEKLFF.